Below are 13 T cell receptor beta chains sequenced from a single sample in a study of beta chain features in type 1 diabetes (dated 2018 in TCRdb). The method behind the library was the immunoSEQ multiplex PCR assay. The High Capacity cDNA Reverse Transcription Kit was used to reverse transcribe all of the isolated RNA, meaning that expressed TCRB transcripts were what got sequenced. TCRdb obtained this table from immuneACCESS and retained in-frame rearrangements with V and J assigned. These tables miss some clones; where compared with another copy, unresolved V genes account for less than half of the shortfall, and the remainder is unexplained. Within this sample are around 250,000 clones, with about 26% of them counted one time only. Under 4.5% of the sample comes from the top ten. Sequenced material: central memory CD4+ T cells from blood. The source is a man aged 25 to 45 in good health.

The V gene is TRBV30, the J gene TRBJ2-2; possibly TRBD2 for D (6 bases). Germline V lookup: CDR1 GTSNPN, CDR2 SVGIG (reference sequence). The V end lost 1 base, the J end lost 3 bases, and 12 bases lay between the germline ends. The CDR3 has 15 residues. In DNA form, the CDR3 reads TGTGCCTGGAGTGACCCACGGAGGGACACCGGGGAGCTGTTTTTT. Translated, it gives CAWSDPRRDTGELFF. The full variable domain, completed using reference TRBV30 and TRBJ2-2, is SQTIHQWPATLVQPVGSPLSLECTVEGTSNPNLYWYRQAAGRGLQLLFYSVGIGQISSEVPQNLSASRPQDRQFILSSKKLLLSDSGFYLCAWSDPRRDTGELFFGEGSRLTVL.

The chain has TRBV2 and TRBJ2-2; 7 positions match TRBD1. Losses at the gene ends were 6 bases for V and 0 bases for J; bases not matched to a gene: 7. Germline CDR1 reads SNHLY; CDR2 reads FYNNEI. The CDR3 extends over 16 amino acids. Here the CDR3 DNA reads TGTGCCAGCAGCCCTCGACAGGGACCGAACACCGGGGAGCTGTTTTTT. It encodes CASSPRQGPNTGELFF.

This sequence joins TRBV11-3 and TRBJ2-1; D assignment may be TRBD1 or TRBD2 (5 bases each). The CDR3 runs to 15 residues. V was clipped by 3 bases and J by 8 bases, with 17 bases between them. Germline V CDR1 and CDR2: SGHNT, YENEEA. This CDR3 is CASSLRGAYGDEQFF. In DNA, the CDR3 is TGTGCCAGCAGCTTGAGGGGAGCTTACGGGGATGAGCAGTTCTTC.

This clone was seen at least ten times. Additional DNA sequences in this sample encode the identical CDR3. The rearrangement joins TRBV7-9 to TRBJ2-1; D gene uncertain. In germline, CDR1 is SEHNR, CDR2 FQNEAQ (reference sequence). The CDR3 covers 11 residues. V lost 5 bases, J lost 8 bases, and 7 bases lay in between. The CDR3 region has the DNA TGTGCCAGCAGCCCGAATGATGAGCAGTTCTTC. This codes for CASSPNDEQFF.

V gene TRBV11-2 combines with J gene TRBJ2-5, with D possibly being TRBD2 (6 bases). Trimming took off 4 bases at V and 5 bases at J, with 14 bases between the two ends. The CDR3 has 14 amino acids. In germline, CDR1 is SGHAT, CDR2 FQNNGV. The CDR3 region is CASSSLRGRETQYF. For the CDR3, the DNA is TGTGCCAGCAGCTCCCTGCGGGGCCGGGAGACCCAGTACTTC.

This clone has only a few counts. V and J are TRBV7-6 and TRBJ2-7, with 8 bases aligning to TRBD1. The trim removed 4 bases at V and 6 bases at J, leaving 11 bases unmatched. Germline CDR1 reads SGHVS; CDR2 reads FNYEAQ. The length of the CDR3 is 15 residues. The CDR3 reads CASSSDRAPLGEQYF. In DNA form, the CDR3 reads TGTGCCAGCAGCTCGGACAGGGCCCCACTAGGCGAGCAGTACTTC.

This chain uses TRBV7-9 with TRBJ1-2; D unclear. The germline V and J ends were trimmed by 2 bases and 3 bases, with 7 bases remaining between them. There are 13 residues in the CDR3. Germline V gene lookup returns CDR1 SEHNR and CDR2 FQNEAQ (reference sequence). The CDR3 spells CASSLHSDYGYTF. The CDR3 coding sequence is TGTGCCAGCAGCTTACACAGCGACTATGGCTACACCTTC.

This chain uses TRBV9 with TRBJ1-2; 8 positions match TRBD1. Germline-derived CDR1 and CDR2 are SGDLS and YYNGEE. The CDR3 is made up of 15 amino acids. V trimming: 4 bases; J trimming: 3 bases; junction bases outside the gene matches: 8. CDR3 sequence (DNA): TGTGCCAGCAGCCAAGGACAGGGAGGGCACTATGGCTACACCTTC. As protein: CASSQGQGGHYGYTF.

This clone was seen a few times. This chain joins TRBV30 and TRBJ1-1, with D unresolved. The CDR3 is 12 residues long. V dropped 3 bases and J dropped 1 base, with 6 bases sitting between them. Germline V gene sequence: CDR1 GTSNPN, CDR2 SVGIG (reference sequence). CDR3 bases: TGTGCCTGGAGGCCGGGGAACACTGAAGCTTTCTTT. Translation gives CAWRPGNTEAFF.

V is TRBV7-9 and J is TRBJ2-1; 11 bases align to TRBD2. The CDR3 runs to 15 residues. The germline V gene has CDR1 SEHNR and CDR2 FQNEAQ (reference sequence). V gave up 4 bases and J gave up 7 bases; unmatched junction bases: 6. CDR3: CASSYSGRARNEQFF. The CDR3 DNA sequence: TGTGCCAGCAGCTATAGCGGGAGGGCCAGGAATGAGCAGTTCTTC.

The CDR3, as DNA: TGTGCCTGGAGTGTGGGCAGGGATCGAGAGACCCAGTACTTC. Its translation: CAWSVGRDRETQYF. The V gene is TRBV30, the J gene TRBJ2-5; weak D call: TRBD1 (5 bases). CDR3 length: 14 residues. V lost 0 bases and J lost 4, with 12 bases in between. Germline V gene sequence: CDR1 GTSNPN, CDR2 SVGIG (reference sequence).

This clone has just a few counts. The V call is TRBV2, the J call TRBJ2-3, with 8 bases lining up with TRBD2. CDR1 is SNHLY and CDR2 is FYNNEI in the germline V gene. The CDR3 loop spans 17 amino acids. Germline trimming cut 8 bases from V and 1 base from J; bases unmatched to any gene: 14. In nucleotides, the CDR3 is TGTGCCAGCTCCGGGCTAGCGGGCCGAGGGGGCACAGATACGCAGTATTTT. Residues: CASSGLAGRGGTDTQYF.

In this sample, this clone turned up a few times. V usage is TRBV6-6 and J usage is TRBJ1-3; D perhaps matches TRBD1 (6 bases). The CDR3 length is 14 residues. Germline lookup yields CDR1 MNHNY and CDR2 SVGAGI (reference sequence). V was clipped by 5 bases and J by 0 bases, with 8 bases between them. The CDR3 sequence is CASSPGASGNTIYF. In nucleotides, the CDR3 is TGTGCCAGCAGTCCGGGGGCCTCTGGAAACACCATATATTTT.